This T cell receptor beta chain is from a study of a mutant IDH1 vaccine in newly diagnosed glioma. Regarding time point: week 11, during vaccination. Every vaccine dose comprised 300 ug of mutant IDH1 20-mer peptide plus topical imiquimod. V was trimmed by 1 base and J by 2 bases, leaving 17 bases between them. CDR1 SGHTA and CDR2 FQGNSA come from the germline V gene. The CDR3 has 17 amino acids. A word on this clone: What it binds is unknown.

Some clones are missing from TCRdb's copy, which holds only in-frame ones; the method was immunoSEQ multiplex PCR. The data contain 120,000 or so clones, around 80% of them singletons. The sample in question was PBMCs, obtained from a glioma patient whose treatment included an IDH1 peptide vaccine. The source of this sequence is a man aged 35 to 55 with glioma. The chain is built from TRBV7-2 and TRBJ2-5; D is possibly TRBD1 (5 bases). Here the CDR3 reads CASSLDTAGMGQETQYF. CDR3 sequence (DNA): TGTGCCAGCAGCTTAGATACGGCAGGGATGGGGCAAGAGACCCAGTACTTC.